This TCR beta chain comes out of a study of cytomegalovirus exposure and HLA in healthy donors. PCR primers comprised 60 Vbeta and 13 Jbeta primers. Clones were sequenced by immunoSEQ multiplex PCR, and TCRdb holds only the in-frame ones, with some missing. The sample has tens of thousands of clones. Sequenced sample: PBMCs. The receptor comes from a woman in her 40s in good health and CMV-seropositive.

CDR3 in amino acids: CASSAREPYEQYF. CDR3 coding DNA: TGTGCCAGCAGCGCCCGCGAGCCTTACGAGCAGTACTTC. This chain joins TRBV14 and TRBJ2-7, with D unclear. Germline V lookup: CDR1 SGHDN, CDR2 FVKESK. This CDR3 spans 13 amino acids. With 5 bases removed from V and 4 bases from J, the gap between germline ends came to 12 bases.